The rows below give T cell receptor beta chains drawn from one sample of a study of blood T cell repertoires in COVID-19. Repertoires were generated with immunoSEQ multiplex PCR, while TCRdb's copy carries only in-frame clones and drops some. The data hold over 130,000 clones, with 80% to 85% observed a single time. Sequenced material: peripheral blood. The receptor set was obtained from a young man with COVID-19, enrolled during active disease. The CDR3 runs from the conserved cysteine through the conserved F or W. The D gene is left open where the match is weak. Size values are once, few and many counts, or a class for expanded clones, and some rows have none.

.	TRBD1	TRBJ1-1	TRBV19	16	CASRRGQGLMNTEAFF	TGTGCCAGTAGAAGGGGACAGGGTTTGATGAACACTGAAGCTTTCTTT
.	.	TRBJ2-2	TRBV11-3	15	CASSFHQGSIGELFF	TGTGCCAGCAGCTTTCACCAGGGGAGTATCGGGGAGCTGTTTTTT
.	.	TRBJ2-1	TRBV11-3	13	CASSPEGSDEQFF	TGTGCCAGCAGCCCTGAGGGCAGCGATGAGCAGTTCTTC
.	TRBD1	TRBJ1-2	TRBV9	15	CASSPTGQGGYGYTF	TGTGCCAGCAGCCCTACCGGACAGGGGGGCTATGGCTACACCTTC
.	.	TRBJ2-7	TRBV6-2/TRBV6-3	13	CASSLRGFYEQYF	TGTGCCAGCAGTTTGCGGGGATTCTACGAGCAGTACTTC
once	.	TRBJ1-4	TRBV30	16	CAWSVRLGRSEEKLFF	TGTGCCTGGAGTGTACGACTCGGGAGATCGGAAGAAAAACTGTTTTTT
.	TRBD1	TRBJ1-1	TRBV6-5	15	CASSSRGTAVLEAFF	TGTGCCAGCAGTTCGCGCGGGACAGCCGTTTTAGAAGCTTTCTTT
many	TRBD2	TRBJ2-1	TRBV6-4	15	CASSDSSGSHNEQFF	TGTGCCAGCAGTGACTCTAGCGGGAGCCACAATGAGCAGTTCTTC
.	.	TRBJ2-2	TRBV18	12	CASSPNGGELFF	TGTGCCAGCTCACCGAACGGCGGGGAGCTGTTTTTT
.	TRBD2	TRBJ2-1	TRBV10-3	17	CAISATSGRAQGDEQFF	TGTGCCATCAGTGCCACTAGCGGGAGGGCCCAGGGGGATGAGCAGTTCTTC
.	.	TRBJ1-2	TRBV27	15	CASSAREAGYYGYTF	TGTGCCAGCAGTGCGCGGGAGGCCGGGTACTATGGCTACACCTTC
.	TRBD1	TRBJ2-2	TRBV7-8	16	CASSRRAGGEAGELFF	TGTGCCAGCAGCCGAAGAGCAGGGGGTGAGGCCGGGGAGCTGTTTTTT
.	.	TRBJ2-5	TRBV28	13	CASEAEQQETQYF	TGTGCCAGCGAAGCCGAACAGCAAGAGACCCAGTACTTC
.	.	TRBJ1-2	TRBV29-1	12	CSAPTGGEGYTF	TGCAGCGCCCCAACAGGCGGCGAGGGCTACACCTTC
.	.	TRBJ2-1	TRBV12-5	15	CASGWVSGGHFGQFF	TGTGCTAGTGGTTGGGTCAGCGGAGGGCACTTCGGGCAGTTCTTC
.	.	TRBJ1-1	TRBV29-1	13	CSVFHGGVSGAFF	TGCAGCGTTTTTCACGGCGGCGTGTCTGGGGCTTTCTTT
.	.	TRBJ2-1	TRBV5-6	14	CASSLVSGYNEQFF	TGTGCCAGCAGCTTGGTTAGCGGTTACAATGAGCAGTTCTTC
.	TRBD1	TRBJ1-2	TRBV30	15	CAWSVSPGTGQGYTF	TGTGCCTGGAGTGTAAGTCCCGGGACAGGGCAAGGCTACACCTTC
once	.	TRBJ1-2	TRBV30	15	CAWSVPRILNYGYTF	TGTGCCTGGAGTGTACCTCGAATACTTAACTATGGCTACACCTTC
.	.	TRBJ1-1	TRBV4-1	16	CASSQEGGRLNTEAFF	TGCGCCAGCAGCCAAGAGGGGGGACGGTTGAACACTGAAGCTTTCTTT
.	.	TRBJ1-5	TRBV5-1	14	CASSLGDIDQPQHF	TGCGCCAGCAGCTTGGGGGACATAGATCAGCCCCAGCATTTT
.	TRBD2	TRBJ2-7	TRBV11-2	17	CASRAPGLAKSSYEQYF	TGTGCCAGCAGAGCTCCGGGACTAGCCAAGAGCTCCTACGAGCAGTACTTC